This TCR beta chain was obtained from a study of siplizumab effects on memory and regulatory T cells. Broader study findings: Alloreactive CD4+ clones that could be mapped were on average about 70% Treg-derived with siplizumab, against roughly 25% in controls. For siplizumab cultures, the suppressive function of their proliferating Tregs was not confirmed. Few alloreactive clones mapped to unstimulated subsets.

On this clone itself: No antigen is known for it.

Trimming stripped 4 bases from V and 0 bases from J, with 17 bases between. Germline-derived CDR1 and CDR2 are SGHTS and YDEGEE. The CDR3 totals 17 residues. Only in-frame clones appear in the TCRdb table, and some are missing; sequencing was by immunoSEQ multiplex PCR. The sample contains under 110,000 clones, about 90% of which appear only once. The sequencing sample was made of non-Treg CD4+ T cells sorted from blood. The receptor's source is a human donor in good health. This chain uses TRBV5-8 with TRBJ2-1; D is perhaps TRBD1 or TRBD2 (5 bases each). The chain's CDR3 is CASSPGVGTFSYNEQFF. The CDR3 DNA sequence: TGTGCCAGCAGCCCTGGTGTTGGGACCTTCTCCTACAATGAGCAGTTCTTC.